The clone carrying this T cell receptor (beta chain) was observed at least ten times. Germline V gene sequence: CDR1 DFQATT, CDR2 SNEGSKA (reference sequence). The CDR3 runs 15 residues. With V trimmed by 5 bases and J by 5 bases, 12 bases remained unmatched. These data come from a study of identical twins. TCRdb reprocessed the 5' RACE reads via MiXCR and lists one record per CDR3 protein. There are around 680,000 distinct CDR3 sequences in the sample; about 9.4% occur only once, and 0.75% to 1% lies in the top ten. The sample was also reused in another study, on yellow fever vaccine responses in identical twins.

The sample comprised PBMCs. The chain is built from TRBV20-1 and TRBJ2-1, with 7 bases aligning to TRBD2. This receptor was taken from a woman younger than 35 in good health. CDR3 protein: CSAPPARAGNNEQFF. The CDR3 DNA reads TGCAGTGCTCCCCCGGCCCGAGCGGGGAACAATGAGCAGTTCTTC.